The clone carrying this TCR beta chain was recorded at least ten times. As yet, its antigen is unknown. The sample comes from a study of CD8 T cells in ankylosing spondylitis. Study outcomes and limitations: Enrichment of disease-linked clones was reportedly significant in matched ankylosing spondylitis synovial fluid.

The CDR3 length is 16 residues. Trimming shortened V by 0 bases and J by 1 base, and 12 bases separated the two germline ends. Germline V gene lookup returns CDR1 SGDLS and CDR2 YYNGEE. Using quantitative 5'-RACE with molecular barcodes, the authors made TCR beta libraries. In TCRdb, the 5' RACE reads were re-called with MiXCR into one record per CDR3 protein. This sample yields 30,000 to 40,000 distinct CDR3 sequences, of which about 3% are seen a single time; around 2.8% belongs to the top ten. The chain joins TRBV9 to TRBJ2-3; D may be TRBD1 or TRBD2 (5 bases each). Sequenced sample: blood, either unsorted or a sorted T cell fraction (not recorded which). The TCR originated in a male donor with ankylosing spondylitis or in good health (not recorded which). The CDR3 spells CASSVAGGSGTDTQYF. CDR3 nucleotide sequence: TGTGCCAGCAGCGTAGCTGGGGGTTCAGGCACAGATACGCAGTATTTT.